This TCR beta chain was identified during a study of blood T cell repertoires in COVID-19. Produced via immunoSEQ multiplex PCR; TCRdb's table is partial and in-frame only. There are about 61,000 clones in the sample; over 75% occur only once, and approximately 4% lies in the top ten. The trim removed 1 base at V and 7 bases at J, leaving 6 bases unmatched. This CDR3 region has 15 residues. Germline assignment: CDR1 GTSNPN and CDR2 SVGIG (reference sequence). Sequenced input: peripheral blood. This clonotype was sampled from a human donor in a cohort sampled during active COVID-19. The chain is built from TRBV30 and TRBJ1-5, with 11 nucleotides matching TRBD1. CDR3 residues: CAWSGGQGARQPQHF. The CDR3 region has the DNA TGTGCCTGGAGTGGAGGACAGGGGGCGAGACAGCCCCAGCATTTT.